This T cell receptor (beta chain) came from a study of blood T cell repertoires in COVID-19. Across the study: There were acute and convalescent COVID-19 samples, and they came from the United States, Italy and Spain.

Deletions cut 4 bases from V and 7 bases from J, with 11 bases between. There are 13 residues in the CDR3. The germline V gene encodes CDR1 SGHTA and CDR2 FQGNSA. Assay: immunoSEQ multiplex PCR; the TCRdb copy retains only in-frame clones and omits some. Found here are around 65,000 clones, 85% of them singletons; the top ten hold approximately 5%. This sequence was found in a man in his 70s with acute or convalescent COVID-19. This chain connects TRBV7-2 to TRBJ1-5, with TRBD1 as a possible D gene (6 bases). Sequenced input: peripheral blood. Written as DNA, the CDR3 is TGTGCCAGCAGCTCACAGGGTGACCAGCCCCAGCATTTT. The encoded protein is CASSSQGDQPQHF.